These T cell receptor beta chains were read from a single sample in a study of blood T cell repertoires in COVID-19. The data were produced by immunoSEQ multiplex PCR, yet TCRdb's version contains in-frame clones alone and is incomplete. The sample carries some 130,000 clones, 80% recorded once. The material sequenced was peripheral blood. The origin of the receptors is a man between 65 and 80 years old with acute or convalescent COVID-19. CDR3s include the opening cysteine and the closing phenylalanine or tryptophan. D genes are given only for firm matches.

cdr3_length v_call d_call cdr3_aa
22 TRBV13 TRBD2 CASSLERAKTSGGLSNTGELFF
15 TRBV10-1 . CASSERSGLAGELFF
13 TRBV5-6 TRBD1 CASSYGTDLIAFF
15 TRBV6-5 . CASINGPRDYSPLHF
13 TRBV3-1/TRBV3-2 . CASSPASGIEQYF
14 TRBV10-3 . CAISAPGLNTEAFF
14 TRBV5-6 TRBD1 CASSRGQGSSGYTF
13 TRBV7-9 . CASSLAGAVEAFF
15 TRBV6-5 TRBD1 CASSLGGQGNSPLHF
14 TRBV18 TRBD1 CASAPGQGNSPLHF
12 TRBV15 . CATSSQGGEAFF
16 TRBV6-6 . CASSYLLGGSTDTQYF
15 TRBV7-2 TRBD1 CASSPGQGSSYEQYF
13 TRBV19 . CASQKGGPQPQHF
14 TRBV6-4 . CASSSTVMNTEAFF
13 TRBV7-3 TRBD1 CASSLDRGREQYF
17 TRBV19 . CASSIAGGQDPKQTQYF
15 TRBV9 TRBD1 CASSVGDRGVYEQYF
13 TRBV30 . CAWSVFRGYGYTF
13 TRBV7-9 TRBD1 CASSPDRGQTQYF
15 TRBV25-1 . CASSEAGIANEKLFF
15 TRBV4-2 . CASSHSGPSSYEQYF
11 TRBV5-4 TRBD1 CASSTRDRVYF
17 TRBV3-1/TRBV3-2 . CASSQVGQIKESYEQYF
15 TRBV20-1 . CSASGWAANSYEQYF
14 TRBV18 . CASSPWGSSYEQYF
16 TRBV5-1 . CASSFAGLGTSYEQYF
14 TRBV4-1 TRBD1 CASSQAGGPYEQYF
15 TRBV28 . CASSPRTDTNYGYTF
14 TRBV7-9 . CASSGTRGRDTQYF
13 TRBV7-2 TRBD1 CASSSRTGTEAFF
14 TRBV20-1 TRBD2 CSASGAGGPSRQFF
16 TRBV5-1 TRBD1 CASSLGRTGGGDTQYF
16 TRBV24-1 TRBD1 CATSDAAGTGAGEQFF
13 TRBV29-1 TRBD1 CSVQQGAGYGYTF
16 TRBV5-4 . CASSPGQGGITGELFF
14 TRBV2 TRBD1 CASRPGQGQEKLFF
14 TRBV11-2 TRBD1 CASSDNRGREKLFF
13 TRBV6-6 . CASSYTSLETQYF
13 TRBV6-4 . CASRGDSDNEQFF